This TCR beta chain was obtained from a study of diagnostic markers for celiac disease (dated by TCRdb to the early 2020s). Instrument on record: Illumina MiSeq. TCRdb reprocessed the raw reads; every CDR3 protein sequence is a single record, and DNA is not supplied. The table held for this sample gives a few thousand distinct CDR3 sequences. The top ten hold 5.9% of the sample. The CDR3 covers 17 residues, taking in both the cysteine and the phenylalanine. No coding sequence is recorded. CDR1 and CDR2, looked up from the germline V gene, are MNHEY and SVGAGI. Comment on this clonotype: There is no known antigen for this receptor.

The receptor was isolated from a human donor. This table probably holds off-target reads from a library built for another chain. The chain employs TRBV6-5 and TRBJ1-1; no DNA is available, so the TRBD1 call from TCRdb remains unchecked. Specimen: either unsorted cells or a sorted T cell fraction (not recorded which). The CDR3 has the sequence CASSYFPKTGELAEAFF.